This entry describes one T cell receptor beta chain. The data stem from a study of PD-1 blockade in classical Hodgkin lymphoma. Described time point: newly diagnosed, previously untreated cHL patient sample. Sequencing used immunoSEQ multiplex PCR; TCRdb keeps in-frame clones, though not all of them. This table has 30,000 or so clones, 90% to 95% appearing once. Germline-derived CDR1 and CDR2 are MDHEN and SYDVKM. CDR3 length equals 12 residues. The receptor was isolated from a human donor with classical Hodgkin lymphoma. Sequencing was performed on peripheral blood mononuclear cells (PBMCs). J is TRBJ2-1 and V is TRBV28; TRBD1 matches at 9 bases. CDR3 in DNA: TGTGCGTGGACAGGGGCCGTGGGTGAGCAGTTCTTC. Protein product: CAWTGAVGEQFF.